This TCR beta chain was obtained from a study of metastatic and nonmetastatic thyroid tumors. Study background: Malignant and benign thyroid patients had repertoires compared in peripheral blood and tumor or nodule tissue. The study's findings and limits: Across blood and tumor, TCR beta diversity in malignant thyroid tumors was reportedly significantly higher than in benign nodules.

This clone has ten or more counts. As yet, its antigen is unknown. Per the authors' pipeline: Clinicopathological groups supplied CDR3 differences that were used to build a distant-metastasis classifier for papillary thyroid cancer. TCRdb reassembled clones from the PCR reads with MiXCR. V and J calls and clone size were set by TCRdb, not the authors. The repertoire has about 40,000 clones, roughly 11% of them found once; the top ten carry less than 25%. All patients were treatment-naive before thyroid surgery. Specimen: blood. The TCR comes from a female donor with papillary thyroid cancer or a benign thyroid nodule (not recorded which). Some clones in this sample may be carry-over from other donors' samples.

Here the CDR3 reads CSARSVNSYEQYF. As DNA, the CDR3 is TGCAGTGCTAGATCAGTGAACTCCTACGAGCAGTACTTC. The chain carries TRBV20-1 and TRBJ2-7; no clear D. Trimming pared 2 bases from V and 0 bases from J, leaving 8 bases between. The CDR3 sequence is 13 residues long. Germline V gene data show CDR1 as DFQATT and CDR2 as SNEGSKA (reference sequence).